The 12 T cell receptor beta chains listed next were all sequenced from one sample in a study of shared clonotypes between healthy human individuals. Sequenced by immunoSEQ multiplex PCR; TCRdb stores in-frame clones only, minus some. Among 650,000 to 700,000 clones listed, about 90% were seen once. Sequenced input: memory CD8+ T cells from PBMCs. Subset meaning: CD45RO+ cells pooled with CCR7-negative TemRA cells. All receptors derive from a young man in good health. Some clones in this sample may be carry-over from other donors' samples.

On this clone: The sample holds other DNA sequences that translate to the same CDR3. The chain uses TRBV9 and TRBJ2-3; no firm D call. Germline V gene lookup returns CDR1 SGDLS and CDR2 YYNGEE. This CDR3 is built from 15 residues. Trimming took 0 bases from V and 0 from J, leaving 8 bases between them. The CDR3 DNA reads TGTGCCAGCAGCGTAGGACGGTCGAGCACAGATACGCAGTATTTT. Translating gives CASSVGRSSTDTQYF.

As DNA, the CDR3 is TGTGCCAGCAGGCAGCGGGACCTCACAGATACGCAGTATTTT. This translates into CASRQRDLTDTQYF. This chain connects TRBV6-1 to TRBJ2-3; 7 nucleotides match TRBD2. The CDR3 loop spans 14 amino acids. V was pared by 6 bases and J by 2 bases, with 5 bases of the junction left unmatched. Per the germline V gene, CDR1 is MNHNS and CDR2 is SASEGT.

Worth noting for this clone: The sample carries other DNA sequences with the same CDR3. V gene TRBV28 combines with J gene TRBJ2-7; the D is unclear. Per germline, CDR1 MDHEN and CDR2 SYDVKM. The V end lost 2 bases, the J end lost 1 base, and 6 bases lay between the germline ends. The CDR3 totals 13 residues. DNA for the CDR3: TGTGCCAGCAGTTTAGGAGTTTCCTACGAGCAGTACTTC. It translates to CASSLGVSYEQYF. The variable domain in full, with the rest retrieved from reference TRBV28 and TRBJ2-7, is DVKVTQSSRYLVKRTGEKVFLECVQDMDHENMFWYRQDPGLGLRLIYFSYDVKMKEKGDIPEGYSVSREKKERFSLILESASTNQTSMYLCASSLGVSYEQYFGPGTRLTVT.

This chain links TRBV4-1 with TRBJ1-3; D gene ambiguous. The CDR3 has 20 residues. V was shortened by 0 bases and J by 0 bases, with 21 bases between the two germline ends. Per the germline V gene, CDR1 is MGHRA and CDR2 is YSYEKL. The CDR3 spells CASSQDRDTSTPYSGNTIYF. In nucleotides, the CDR3 is TGCGCCAGCAGCCAAGATCGGGATACCTCAACTCCCTACTCTGGAAACACCATATATTTT.

The chain links TRBV9 to TRBJ2-6, with D unresolved. The germline V gene has CDR1 SGDLS and CDR2 YYNGEE. Deletions cut 0 bases from V and 0 bases from J, with 7 bases between. This CDR3 spans 16 amino acids. In DNA, the CDR3 is TGTGCCAGCAGCGTAGATAGGAGCTCTGGGGCCAACGTCCTGACTTTC. This codes for CASSVDRSSGANVLTF.

The CDR3 DNA sequence: TGTGCCACCTTTTCAGATGAAGCTTTCTTT. Encoded protein: CATFSDEAFF. The chain employs TRBV6-1 and TRBJ1-1, with D hard to call. The CDR3 totals 10 residues. The V end lost 10 bases, the J end lost 7 bases, and 10 bases lay between the germline ends. The germline gives CDR1 MNHNS, CDR2 SASEGT.

The V gene is TRBV27, the J gene TRBJ2-1; TRBD2 aligns across 11 bases. V trimming: 5 bases; J trimming: 16 bases; junction bases outside the gene matches: 13. CDR3 length: 14 amino acids. The germline V gene encodes CDR1 MNHEY and CDR2 SMNVEV (reference sequence). The CDR3 here is CASSPGLAGVVKFF. The CDR3, as DNA: TGTGCCAGCAGTCCCGGACTAGCGGGCGTAGTAAAATTCTTC.

The chain links TRBV2 to TRBJ2-1; a weak D match, TRBD1 (6 bases). There are 13 residues in the CDR3. Germline V gene lookup returns CDR1 SNHLY and CDR2 FYNNEI. Trimming cost V 7 bases and J 7 bases, with 14 bases left between them. The CDR3 DNA follows: TGTGCCAGCATTGGGTTAGGGGGAAATGAGCAGTTCTTC. Its translation: CASIGLGGNEQFF.

The DNA of the CDR3 is TGTGCCACCAGCATTGGGATCCGGGGCACTGAAGCTTTCTTT. Protein: CATSIGIRGTEAFF. The chain has TRBV15 and TRBJ1-1; D not certain. CDR1 LNHNV and CDR2 YYDKDF come from the germline V gene (reference sequence). The CDR3 sequence is 14 residues long. V gave up 4 bases and J gave up 4 bases, with 13 bases separating them. Together with reference TRBV15 and TRBJ1-1, the CDR3 gives the full variable domain: DAMVIQNPRYQVTQFGKPVTLSCSQTLNHNVMYWYQQKSSQAPKLLFHYYDKDFNNEADTPDNFQSRRPNTSFCFLDIRSPGLGDTAMYLCATSIGIRGTEAFFGQGTRLTVV.

This clone has a single count. The CDR3 nucleotides are TGTGCCACCAGCGGGGCGACTAGCGACAATGAGCAGTTCTTC. This sequence encodes CATSGATSDNEQFF. V gene TRBV15 combines with J gene TRBJ2-1, with 8 bases lining up with TRBD2. The CDR3 spans 14 residues. Germline trimming cut 5 bases from V and 5 bases from J; bases unmatched to any gene: 5. Germline V gives CDR1 LNHNV, CDR2 YYDKDF (reference sequence).

The chain joins TRBV5-6 to TRBJ2-1; TRBD1 matches at 8 bases. The CDR3 loop spans 14 amino acids. Trimming removed 4 bases from V and 3 bases from J; junction bases left unmatched: 3. Looked up from germline, CDR1 is SGHDT and CDR2 is YYEEEE. Here the CDR3 DNA reads TGTGCCAGCAGCCCTGACAGGGGCTACAATGAGCAGTTCTTC. This gives the protein CASSPDRGYNEQFF.

V usage is TRBV5-1 and J usage is TRBJ2-3; 14 nucleotides line up with TRBD2. Germline V gene sequence: CDR1 SGHRS, CDR2 YFSETQ. CDR3 length: 16 residues. J gave up 2 bases and V 4 bases, and 3 bases lay outside the gene matches. CDR3 protein: CASSPGLAGVTDTQYF. The CDR3 coding sequence is TGCGCCAGCAGCCCGGGACTAGCGGGAGTCACAGATACGCAGTATTTT.